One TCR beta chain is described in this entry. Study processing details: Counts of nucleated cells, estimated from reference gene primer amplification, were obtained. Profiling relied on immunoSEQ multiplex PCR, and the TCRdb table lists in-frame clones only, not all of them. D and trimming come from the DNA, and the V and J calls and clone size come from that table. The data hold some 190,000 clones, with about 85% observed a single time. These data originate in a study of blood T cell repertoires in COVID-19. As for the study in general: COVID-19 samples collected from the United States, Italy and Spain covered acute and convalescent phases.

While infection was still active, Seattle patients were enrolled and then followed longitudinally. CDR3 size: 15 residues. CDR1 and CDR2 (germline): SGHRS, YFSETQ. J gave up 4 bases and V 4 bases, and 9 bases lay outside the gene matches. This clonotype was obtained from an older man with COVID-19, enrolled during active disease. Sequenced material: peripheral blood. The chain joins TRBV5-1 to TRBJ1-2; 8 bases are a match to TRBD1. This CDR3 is CASSPNGQGVYGYTF. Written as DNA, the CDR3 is TGCGCCAGCAGCCCGAACGGACAGGGCGTCTATGGCTACACCTTC.